A selection of T cell receptor beta chains follows, all from one sample in a study of blood T cell repertoires in COVID-19. Clones were read by immunoSEQ multiplex PCR, and TCRdb kept only the in-frame ones, dropping some. The sample carries around 310,000 clones, around nine tenths recorded once. The sequencing sample was made of peripheral blood. The source is a woman between 55 and 75 years old with acute or convalescent COVID-19. Each CDR3 is given with its conserved first and last residue. D genes are given only for firm matches. Size is omitted from some rows. Given values are once, few, many or a class for expanded clones.

V	J	D	size	DNA	CDR3
TRBV19	TRBJ1-2	NA	NA	TGTGCCAGTATACGCGGGGAGGGAACGAACTATGGCTACACCTTC	CASIRGEGTNYGYTF
TRBV10-3	TRBJ1-2	NA	NA	TGTGCCATCAGTGAGTTTCCTGACTATGGCTACACCTTC	CAISEFPDYGYTF
TRBV15	TRBJ2-3	NA	NA	TGTGCCACGGGAGGTAGCGAGACCCGTACCACGCAGTATTTT	CATGGSETRTTQYF
TRBV28	TRBJ2-7	NA	NA	TGTGCCAGCAGTTTCGCTCCGGCGACGGGGGAGCAGTACTTC	CASSFAPATGEQYF
TRBV7-3	TRBJ2-3	TRBD2	NA	TGTGCCAGCAGCCTAACTAGCGGGGGTCTGGTGGATACGCAGTATTTT	CASSLTSGGLVDTQYF
TRBV5-1	TRBJ1-4	TRBD1	NA	TGCGCCAGCAGCTTGGGGGGACAGGGGAATGAAAAACTGTTTTTT	CASSLGGQGNEKLFF
TRBV7-6	TRBJ2-1	TRBD2	NA	TGTGCCAGCAGCGGAGCCTTGGGACTAGGATACAATGAGCAGTTCTTC	CASSGALGLGYNEQFF
TRBV9	TRBJ2-3	TRBD2	NA	TGTGCCAGCAGCTCCGGGACTAGCCCAGATACGCAGTATTTT	CASSSGTSPDTQYF
TRBV13	TRBJ1-2	NA	once	TGTGCCAGCAGCTCTGGGCCGAGCCTCTATGGCTACACCTTC	CASSSGPSLYGYTF
TRBV5-1	TRBJ2-1	TRBD2	NA	TGCGCCAGCAGCTTGGCCGGGACTAGCGGGAGGGATGAGCAGTTCTTC	CASSLAGTSGRDEQFF
TRBV19	TRBJ1-5	NA	NA	TGTGCCAGCCGAAGGGGCTCTATTAGCAATCAGCCCCAGCATTTT	CASRRGSISNQPQHF
TRBV6-2/TRBV6-3	TRBJ1-1	NA	NA	TGTGCCAGCAGTTATAATAGATTTGTTGAAGCTTTCTTT	CASSYNRFVEAFF
TRBV6-5	TRBJ2-1	TRBD2	NA	TGTGCCAGCAGCCCGGGACTAGCGGGAGGGCCGAAGTTCTTC	CASSPGLAGGPKFF
TRBV29-1	TRBJ1-3	NA	once	TGCAGCGTTAGTCAGGGAGGGTTCGGAAACACCATATATTTT	CSVSQGGFGNTIYF
TRBV28	TRBJ2-5	TRBD1	NA	TGTGCCAGCAGCCCGGACAGGGGGCTGAAGACCCAGTACTTC	CASSPDRGLKTQYF
TRBV19	TRBJ2-7	NA	NA	TGTGCCAGTAGTAAGGGGACAAACTACGAGCAGTACTTC	CASSKGTNYEQYF
TRBV5-4	TRBJ2-3	TRBD2	NA	TGTGCCAGCAGGCTAGCGGGGGCTGCAGATACGCAGTATTTT	CASRLAGAADTQYF
TRBV19	TRBJ2-1	NA	NA	TGTGCCAGTAGTATGCGGGGGCACAATGAGCAGTTCTTC	CASSMRGHNEQFF
TRBV4-3	TRBJ1-5	NA	NA	TGCGCCAGCAGCCAAGATTTCGGGCAGCCCCAGCATTTT	CASSQDFGQPQHF
TRBV4-3	TRBJ2-1	NA	NA	TGCGCCAGCAGCCAAGAAAGCGGCTCCTACAATGAGCAGTTCTTC	CASSQESGSYNEQFF
TRBV28	TRBJ1-3	NA	few	TGTGCCAGCCACGCCGCGGGGCCTGGAAACACCATATATTTT	CASHAAGPGNTIYF
TRBV3-1/TRBV3-2	TRBJ2-1	TRBD2	NA	TGTGCCAGCAGCCCTCCTGCGGGGGGGACGGTCGGCAGTGAGCAGTTCTTC	CASSPPAGGTVGSEQFF
TRBV19	TRBJ1-2	TRBD1	NA	TGTGCCATAAAAGCCCGGACAGGCATCAACTATGGCTACACCTTC	CAIKARTGINYGYTF
TRBV6-6	TRBJ2-7	TRBD1	NA	TGTGCCACACAGGGGTCCTACGAGCAGTACTTC	CATQGSYEQYF
TRBV7-2	TRBJ2-1	TRBD2	NA	TGTGCCAGCAGCTCAATGACTAGCGGGAGTAACTACAATGAGCAGTTCTTC	CASSSMTSGSNYNEQFF
TRBV4-1	TRBJ2-3	TRBD2	NA	TGCGCCAGCAGCCCCCAGATGATAGCGGGAGGGAGGGCAGATACGCAGTATTTT	CASSPQMIAGGRADTQYF
TRBV5-4	TRBJ2-7	TRBD2	NA	TGTGCCAGCAGATCCGGGACTAGCGCTTCCTACGAGCAGTACTTC	CASRSGTSASYEQYF
TRBV4-3	TRBJ1-1	NA	NA	TGCGCCAGCAGCCAAGATCCGGGATTGAACACTGAAGCTTTCTTT	CASSQDPGLNTEAFF
TRBV29-1	TRBJ2-3	NA	NA	TGCAGCGTCGTAGGACAGCCCACTAGGGCAGATACGCAGTATTTT	CSVVGQPTRADTQYF
TRBV18	TRBJ2-1	TRBD2	NA	TGTGCCAGCTCACGGGAGACTAGCGGGGGGAGCGATGAGCAGTTCTTC	CASSRETSGGSDEQFF
TRBV11-2	TRBJ2-2	NA	NA	TGTGCCAGCAGCTTTCAGCGGGCCTCCGGGGAGCTGTTTTTT	CASSFQRASGELFF
TRBV7-3	TRBJ1-1	TRBD1	NA	TGTGCCAGCAGCTCGCGACAGGGAGCCTTAAACACTGAAGCTTTCTTT	CASSSRQGALNTEAFF
TRBV9	TRBJ2-1	NA	NA	TGTGCCAGCAGCCACTCTCTAGACCGGGTGTTCTTC	CASSHSLDRVFF
TRBV28	TRBJ1-4	NA	NA	TGTGCCAGCAGCCACTTTTCTGGGGGGACTAATGAAAAACTGTTTTTT	CASSHFSGGTNEKLFF
TRBV2	TRBJ1-2	TRBD1	once	TGTGCCAGGCGTTTGGACAGGGCTTCACAGGGCTACACCTTC	CARRLDRASQGYTF
TRBV4-1	TRBJ2-6	TRBD1	NA	TGCGCCAGCAGCCAAGCCACAGGGGTAGGGGCCAACGTCCTGACTTTC	CASSQATGVGANVLTF
TRBV5-4	TRBJ1-6	NA	NA	TGTGCCAGCAGTCGGGAGGCGGGCAATTCACCCCTCCACTTT	CASSREAGNSPLHF
TRBV15	TRBJ1-6	TRBD1	NA	TGTGCCACTGGACAGGGGAATTCACCCCTCCACTTT	CATGQGNSPLHF
TRBV7-9	TRBJ1-1	NA	NA	TGTGCCAGCAGCTCAGTGCTGGTCACTGAAGCTTTCTTT	CASSSVLVTEAFF
TRBV5-1	TRBJ1-4	NA	many	TGCGCCAGCAGCTTGGAGCGGGCTAATGAAAAACTGTTTTTT	CASSLERANEKLFF
TRBV5-1	TRBJ2-7	NA	NA	TGCGCCAGCAGCTTGGTCCTCTCAGGGAGGCCCTACGAGCAGTACTTC	CASSLVLSGRPYEQYF
TRBV7-2	TRBJ1-6	NA	NA	TGTGCCAGCAGCTTAGGTCGAGGCAACCCCTATAATTCACCCCTCCACTTT	CASSLGRGNPYNSPLHF
TRBV9	TRBJ2-3	TRBD1	once	TGTGCCAGCAGCGTCGCGACAGGGGCGGGTACAGATACGCAGTATTTT	CASSVATGAGTDTQYF
TRBV4-3	TRBJ2-1	TRBD2	NA	TGCGCCAGCAGCCCACTAGCGGGATACCTAGAGCAGTTCTTC	CASSPLAGYLEQFF
TRBV6-5	TRBJ1-3	NA	NA	TGTGCCAGCGGGGCCTTTTCAGGGGTTGGAAACACCATATATTTT	CASGAFSGVGNTIYF
TRBV5-4	TRBJ1-1	NA	NA	TGTGCCAGCAGTCCGCGGGCTCTGAACACTGAAGCTTTCTTT	CASSPRALNTEAFF
TRBV5-6	TRBJ2-2	TRBD1	NA	TGTGCCAGCAGCTTGGGACAGGGGGTGAACACCGGGGAGCTGTTTTTT	CASSLGQGVNTGELFF
TRBV5-1	TRBJ2-7	TRBD2	few	TGCGCCAGCAGCGGCGGGAGGGGCCTTAGCTCCTACGAGCAGTACTTC	CASSGGRGLSSYEQYF
TRBV6-2/TRBV6-3	TRBJ1-2	NA	few	TGTGCCAGCAGTCCCCGGGCAGGGAACCTCTATGGCTACACCTTC	CASSPRAGNLYGYTF
TRBV28	TRBJ1-5	TRBD1	NA	TGTGCCAGCAGTTCTGGACAGGGGAGCAATCAGCCCCAGCATTTT	CASSSGQGSNQPQHF
TRBV7-2	TRBJ1-2	NA	few	TGTGCCAGCAGCTTGGGTCTGGCTTGGCAGGATTTTAACTATGGCTACACCTTC	CASSLGLAWQDFNYGYTF
TRBV4-1	TRBJ2-7	TRBD2	NA	TGCGCCAGCAGCCGCCTAGCGGGAGGGACATACGAGCAGTACTTC	CASSRLAGGTYEQYF
TRBV18	TRBJ2-5	NA	NA	TGTGCCAGCTCACTCCAGCGAGAGACCCAGTACTTC	CASSLQRETQYF